The 7 T cell receptor beta chains reported below all come from one sample, sequenced in a study of patients and donors after allogeneic stem cell transplantation. TCRdb used MiXCR to reprocess the RT-PCR reads, holding one entry per CDR3 protein. The sample carries 90,000 to 120,000 distinct CDR3 sequences, around 33% recorded once. Sequencing was done on a sample of blood, either unsorted or a sorted T cell fraction (not recorded which). The receptor set was obtained from a human donor who was either an allogeneic HSCT recipient or a stem cell or donor lymphocyte infusion donor (not recorded which). It is not recorded whose cells these are; they may come from a transplant donor.

There are a few counts of this clonotype. The chain is built from TRBV6-5 and TRBJ2-7; TRBD2 aligns across 7 bases. CDR3 length: 15 amino acids. The junction had 13 bases not matched to a gene; V was cut back by 5 bases and J by 6 bases. Germline CDR1 is MNHEY and CDR2 is SVGAGI. CDR3: CASSLTSGGSSEQYF. In nucleotides, the CDR3 is TGTGCCAGCAGTCTTACCTCGGGCGGGAGCTCCGAGCAGTACTTC.

The chain is built from TRBV5-1 and TRBJ1-1; possible D gene TRBD1, 6 bases. This CDR3 is built from 15 residues. Trimming cost V 4 bases and J 4 bases, with 17 bases left between them. The germline V gene encodes CDR1 SGHRS and CDR2 YFSETQ. The CDR3 coding sequence is TGCGCCAGCAGCCCAGCGGCAGGGGTGAGCACTGAAGCTTTCTTT. Translating gives CASSPAAGVSTEAFF.

The V gene is TRBV24-1, the J gene TRBJ2-5; D is perhaps TRBD2 (6 bases). Germline V gene data show CDR1 as KGHDR and CDR2 as SFDVKD. This CDR3 comprises 15 residues. Trimming removed 1 base at V and 4 bases at J, with 12 bases between. This CDR3 is CATSDFGRGRETQYF. In DNA, the CDR3 is TGTGCCACCAGTGATTTCGGGCGGGGAAGAGAGACCCAGTACTTC.

V usage is TRBV5-1 and J usage is TRBJ2-1; D gene ambiguous. CDR1 and CDR2 (germline): SGHRS, YFSETQ. V lost 0 bases to trimming and J lost 10 bases, with 11 bases between them. The CDR3 is 13 amino acids. The CDR3 DNA reads TGCGCCAGCAGCTTGGCCTGGCTCGGGGAGCAGTTCTTC. Protein sequence: CASSLAWLGEQFF.

The chain recombines TRBV20-1 with TRBJ2-1; weak D call: TRBD2 (6 bases). Germline CDR1 and CDR2: DFQATT and SNEGSKA (reference sequence). With 3 bases removed from V and 5 bases from J, the gap between germline ends came to 14 bases. The CDR3 contains 14 residues. The CDR3 DNA sequence: TGCAGTGCTAGTCTCCCTAGCGTTGACAATGAGCAGTTCTTC. It codes for CSASLPSVDNEQFF.

The rearrangement joins TRBV29-1 to TRBJ2-2; D possibly uses TRBD1 or TRBD2 (5 bases each). CDR3 length: 13 amino acids. Looked up from germline, CDR1 is SQVTM and CDR2 is ANQGSEA. The germline V and J ends were trimmed by 1 base and 4 bases, with 7 bases remaining between them. The DNA for the CDR3 is TGCAGCGTTGAAGGGGACCTCACCGGGGAGCTGTTTTTT. Translated, it gives CSVEGDLTGELFF.

This clonotype was picked up a small number of times. V usage is TRBV12-3 or TRBV12-4 and J usage is TRBJ2-3; D is ambiguous. CDR3 length equals 15 residues. The V end lost 6 bases, the J end lost 6 bases, and 19 bases lay between the germline ends. The CDR3 bases are TGTGCCAGCAGGCAAGCACTTCCCCCCGTGGATACGCAGTATTTT. It yields the protein CASRQALPPVDTQYF.